This T cell receptor beta chain was obtained from a study of blood T cell repertoires in COVID-19. Germline V gene lookup returns CDR1 SGHRS and CDR2 YFSETQ. This CDR3 region has 13 residues. Deletions cut 5 bases from V and 6 bases from J, with 11 bases between. Sequencing was performed with immunoSEQ multiplex PCR; in TCRdb, only in-frame clones are kept and a portion is missing. This table has roughly 260,000 clones, approximately 89% appearing once. Sequencing was done on a sample of peripheral blood. The clonotype was recovered from a woman between 50 and 59 years old with acute or convalescent COVID-19. The chain links TRBV5-1 to TRBJ2-2; weak D call: TRBD2 (6 bases). Here the CDR3 reads CASREGQAGELFF. CDR3 in DNA: TGCGCCAGCAGGGAGGGGCAAGCCGGGGAGCTGTTTTTT.